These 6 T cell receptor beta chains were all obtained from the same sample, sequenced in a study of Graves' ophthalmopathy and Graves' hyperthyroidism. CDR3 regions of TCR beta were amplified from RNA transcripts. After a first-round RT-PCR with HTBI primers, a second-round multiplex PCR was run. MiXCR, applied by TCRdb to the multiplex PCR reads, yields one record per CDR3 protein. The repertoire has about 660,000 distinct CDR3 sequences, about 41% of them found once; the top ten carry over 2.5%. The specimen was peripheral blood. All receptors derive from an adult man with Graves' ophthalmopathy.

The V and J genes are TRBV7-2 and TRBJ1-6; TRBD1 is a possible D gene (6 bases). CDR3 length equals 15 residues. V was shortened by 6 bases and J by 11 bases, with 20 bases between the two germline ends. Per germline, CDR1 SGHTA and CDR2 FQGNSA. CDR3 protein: CASSARGRGLPPLHF. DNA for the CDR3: TGTGCCAGCAGTGCTCGGGGGCGCGGCCTCCCACCCCTCCACTTT.

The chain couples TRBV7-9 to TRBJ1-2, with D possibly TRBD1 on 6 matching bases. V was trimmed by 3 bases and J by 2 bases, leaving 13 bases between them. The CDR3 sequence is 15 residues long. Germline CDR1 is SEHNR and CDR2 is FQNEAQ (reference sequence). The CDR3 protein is CASSFWRTGNYGYTF. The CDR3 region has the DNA TGTGCCAGCAGCTTTTGGCGAACAGGGAACTATGGCTACACCTTC.

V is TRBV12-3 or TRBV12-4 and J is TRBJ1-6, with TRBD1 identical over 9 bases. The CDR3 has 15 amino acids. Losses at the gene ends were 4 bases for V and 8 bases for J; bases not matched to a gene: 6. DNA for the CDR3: TGTGCCAGCAGTTCCGAGGGACAGGGATATTCACCCCTCCACTTT. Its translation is CASSSEGQGYSPLHF.

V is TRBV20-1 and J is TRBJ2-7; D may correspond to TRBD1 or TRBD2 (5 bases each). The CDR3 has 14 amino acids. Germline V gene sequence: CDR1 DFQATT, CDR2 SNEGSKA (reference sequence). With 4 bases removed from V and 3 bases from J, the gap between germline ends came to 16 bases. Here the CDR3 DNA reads TGCAGTGCTACTCGTCCGGGACCCTACTACGAGCAGTACTTC. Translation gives CSATRPGPYYEQYF.

CDR3 DNA sequence: TGTGCCAGCGTTCTAGGGGGGAAGGAGACCCAGTACTTC. It encodes CASVLGGKETQYF. The V gene is TRBV24-1, the J gene TRBJ2-7; D tentatively fits TRBD1 or TRBD2 (6 bases each). The end of the DNA fits TRBJ2-5 better, so the J call may be wrong. The CDR3 sequence is 13 residues long. Germline CDR1 reads KGHDR; CDR2 reads SFDVKD.

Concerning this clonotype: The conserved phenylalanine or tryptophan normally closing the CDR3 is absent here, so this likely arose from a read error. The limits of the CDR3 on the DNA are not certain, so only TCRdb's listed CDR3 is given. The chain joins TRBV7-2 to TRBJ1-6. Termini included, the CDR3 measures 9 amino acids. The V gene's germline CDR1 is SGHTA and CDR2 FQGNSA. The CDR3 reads CASSSHPMQ.